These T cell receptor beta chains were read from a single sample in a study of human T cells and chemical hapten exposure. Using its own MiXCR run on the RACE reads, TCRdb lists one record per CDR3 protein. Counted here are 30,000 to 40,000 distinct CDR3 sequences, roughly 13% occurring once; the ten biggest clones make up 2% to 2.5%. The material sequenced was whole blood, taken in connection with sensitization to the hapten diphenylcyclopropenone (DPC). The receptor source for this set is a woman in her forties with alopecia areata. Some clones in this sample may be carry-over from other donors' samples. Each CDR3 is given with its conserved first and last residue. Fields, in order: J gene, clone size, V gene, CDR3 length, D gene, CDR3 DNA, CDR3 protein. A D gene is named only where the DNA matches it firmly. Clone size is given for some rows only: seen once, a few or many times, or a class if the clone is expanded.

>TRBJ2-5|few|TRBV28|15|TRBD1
TGTGCCAGCAGTTTCCCGACAGGGAAAGAAGAGACCCAGTACTTC
CASSFPTGKEETQYF
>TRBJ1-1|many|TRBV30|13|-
TGTGCCTGGGGCTTTGCTCCTCTGACTGAAGCTTTCTTT
CAWGFAPLTEAFF
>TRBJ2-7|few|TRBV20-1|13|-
TGCAGTGCTAGAGTTCAGCGCTCCTACGAGCAGTACTTC
CSARVQRSYEQYF
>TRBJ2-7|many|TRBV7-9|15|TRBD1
TGTGCCAGCAGCCATTCGGACAGGGCGATCTACGAGCAGTACTTC
CASSHSDRAIYEQYF
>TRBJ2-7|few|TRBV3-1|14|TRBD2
TGTGCCAGCACCACGGGGGGGCTTTCCTACGAGCAGTACTTC
CASTTGGLSYEQYF
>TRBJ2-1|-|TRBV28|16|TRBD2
TGTGCCAGCAGGGGCGGGGTACTAGCGGGGATCAATGAGCAGTTCTTC
CASRGGVLAGINEQFF
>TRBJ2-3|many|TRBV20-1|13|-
TGCAGTGCCAACCGGGACCCCCCCGGTACGCAGTATTTT
CSANRDPPGTQYF
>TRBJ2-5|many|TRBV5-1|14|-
TGCGCCAGCAGCGACGCAGGGTACCAAGAGACCCAGTACTTC
CASSDAGYQETQYF
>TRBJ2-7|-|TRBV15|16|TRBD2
TGTGCCACCAGCAGAGATCGGCTAGCGGGGGGCGGCGAGCAGTACTTC
CATSRDRLAGGGEQYF
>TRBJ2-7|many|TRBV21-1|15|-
TGTGCCAGCAGCAAACCCCGACAGGGTTTTTGGGAGCAGTACTTC
CASSKPRQGFWEQYF
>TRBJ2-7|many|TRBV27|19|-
TGTGCCAGCAGTCCGTCGGGCGGGGCGCAGGGACACCGCTCCTACGAGCAGTACTTC
CASSPSGGAQGHRSYEQYF
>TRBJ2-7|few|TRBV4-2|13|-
TGTGCCAGCAGCCCTACCGGAAGAGGCGAGCAGTACTTC
CASSPTGRGEQYF
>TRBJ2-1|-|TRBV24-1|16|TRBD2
TGTGCCACCAGTAGAGGCGGGGGGAGCTCCTACAATGAGCAGTTCTTC
CATSRGGGSSYNEQFF
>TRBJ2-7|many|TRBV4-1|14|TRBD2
TGCGCCAGCAGCCATAGCGGGGGTCCCTACGAGCAGTACTTC
CASSHSGGPYEQYF
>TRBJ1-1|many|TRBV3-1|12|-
TGTGCCACAACTATGGGGGCTGGTGAAGCTTTCTTT
CATTMGAGEAFF
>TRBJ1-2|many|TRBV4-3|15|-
TGCGCCAGCAGCCAGACGAGGGGGTCTAACTATGGCTACACCTTC
CASSQTRGSNYGYTF
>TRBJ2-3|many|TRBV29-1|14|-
TGCAGCGTTGAAGAGGTCAGGGGCACAGATACGCAGTATTTT
CSVEEVRGTDTQYF
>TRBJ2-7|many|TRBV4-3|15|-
TGCGCCAGCAGCCAAGAATCCCCAGGGTATGGGGAGCAGTACTTC
CASSQESPGYGEQYF
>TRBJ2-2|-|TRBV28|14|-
TGTGCCAGCAGCTCGGGCCGCGGTGACGGGGAGCTGTTTTTT
CASSSGRGDGELFF
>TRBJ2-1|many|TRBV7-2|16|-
TGTGCCAGCAGCTTAGTTGGGGGGCCTTCCTACAATGAGCAGTTCTTC
CASSLVGGPSYNEQFF
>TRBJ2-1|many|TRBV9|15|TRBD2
TGTGCCAGCAGCGTAGGTTCAATAGCGGGAGGTGAGCAGTTCTTC
CASSVGSIAGGEQFF
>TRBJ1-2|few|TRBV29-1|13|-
TGCAGCGTCCTCCCAGACATAGGGGGAGGCTACACCTTC
CSVLPDIGGGYTF
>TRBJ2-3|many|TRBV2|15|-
TGTGCCAGCAGTGTACAGGAGATATTGACAGATACGCAGTATTTT
CASSVQEILTDTQYF
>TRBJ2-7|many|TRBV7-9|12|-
TGTGCCAGCAGCTTTGAGGGGGACGAGCAGTACTTC
CASSFEGDEQYF
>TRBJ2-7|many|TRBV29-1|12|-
TGCAGCGTTGAAGACAGGGTATACGAGCAGTACTTC
CSVEDRVYEQYF
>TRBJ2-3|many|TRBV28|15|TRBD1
TGTGCCAGCAGTTTCGACAGGGGAGGCACAGATACGCAGTATTTT
CASSFDRGGTDTQYF
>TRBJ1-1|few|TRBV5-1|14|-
TGCGCCAGCAGCCATGAGGGGTGGGGCACTGAAGCTTTCTTT
CASSHEGWGTEAFF
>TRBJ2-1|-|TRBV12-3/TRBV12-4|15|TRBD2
TGTGCCAGCAGTCCTCTAGCGGGGGGTACGCGGAAGCAGTTCTTC
CASSPLAGGTRKQFF